This T cell receptor beta chain was observed in a study of T cells after yellow fever vaccination. CDR1 is SNHLY and CDR2 is FYNNEI in the germline V gene. This CDR3 is built from 15 residues. V lost 8 bases and J lost 4, with 21 bases in between. TCRdb itself ran the 5' RACE reads through MiXCR, one entry per CDR3 protein. The sample lists more than 65,000 distinct CDR3 sequences; 13% were seen once. This clonotype was sampled from a young man who received the YFV17D yellow fever vaccine. The chain is built from TRBV2 and TRBJ2-7, with D perhaps TRBD2 (7 bases). The specimen comprised CD8+ T cells not binding an NS4B(214-222) dextramer, sorted from PBMCs, sampled approximately 22 days after the first yellow fever vaccination. The CDR3 loop is CASGVGRGPKYEQYF. Written as DNA, the CDR3 is TGTGCCAGCGGGGTCGGGCGGGGGCCAAAATACGAGCAGTACTTC.